A single sample gave rise to the 15 T cell receptor beta chains below, sequenced in a study of T-cell reconstitution after alpha-beta-depleted transplantation in children (dated by TCRdb to about 2016). What the work shows at the level of the full study, not this receptor alone: Apparently early alphabetaT-cell count recovery about two months after transplant reportedly relied on only several hundred rapidly expanded clones derived from non-depleted graft cells.

The meaning of the sample's time point label: day 60 (about 2 months) after transplantation. This sample's treatment or condition label indicates: allogeneic hematopoietic cell transplantation with graft depleted of TCRalphabeta T cells and CD19 B cells. What these receptors recognize is not known. Library preparation used PCR. Data came from an Illumina HiSeq 2500. Molecular barcoding was employed in the preparation of TCR libraries, with unique molecular identifiers being used to normalize TCRbeta repertoire quantification. Through fastp at Q25 and MiXCR, TCRdb rebuilt clones from the public reads, retaining in-frame beta chains. Each entry is one CDR3 protein sequence, shown with its most common DNA and genes. The sample table lists approximately 32,000 distinct CDR3 sequences, 5% to 7.5% of them with a count of one. The ten largest clones add up to 25% to 30% of the sample. The specimen was peripheral blood, collected 60 days after TCRalphabeta/CD19-depleted stem cell transplant. Receptors were obtained from a child less than two years old who had a stem cell transplant for acute myeloid leukemia, so the T cells may come from the graft donor.

This clonotype was seen at least ten times. The chain carries TRBV25-1 and TRBJ2-3; 12 nucleotides line up with TRBD2. The V gene end was trimmed by 1 base and the J gene end by 2 bases; junction bases not matched to a gene: 7. The CDR3 runs 18 residues. The germline gives CDR1 MGHDK, CDR2 SYGVNS. In nucleotides, the CDR3 is TGTGCCAGCAGTGAATGGGAGACTAGCGGGGGACCCACAGATACGCAGTATTTT. Its translation is CASSEWETSGGPTDTQYF.

This clonotype has a count of ten or more. This chain uses TRBV5-1 with TRBJ2-1; 10 bases line up with TRBD2. The CDR3 extends over 17 amino acids. V gave up 0 bases and J gave up 6 bases; unmatched junction bases: 9. Germline CDR1 reads SGHRS; CDR2 reads YFSETQ. The CDR3 spells CASSLAASGRDSNEQFF. DNA of the CDR3: TGCGCCAGCAGCTTGGCAGCCAGCGGGAGGGACTCCAATGAGCAGTTCTTC.

This clonotype was detected many times. J is TRBJ2-7 and V is TRBV4-2; unclear D gene. Germline loops: CDR1 LGHNA, CDR2 YNFKEQ. Trimming removed 0 bases from V and 4 bases from J, with 7 bases in between. The CDR3 extends over 13 amino acids. The CDR3, as DNA: TGTGCCAGCAGCCAAGATCGAAGATACGAGCAGTACTTC. This codes for CASSQDRRYEQYF.

The CDR3 DNA reads TGTGCCACCAGCAGAGATAAAGGGGACTCCTACGAGCAGTACTTC. Amino acid sequence: CATSRDKGDSYEQYF. This chain links TRBV15 with TRBJ2-7, with D possibly TRBD1 on 5 matching bases. The germline gives CDR1 LNHNV, CDR2 YYDKDF (reference sequence). There are 15 residues in the CDR3. Trimming shortened V by 0 bases and J by 0 bases, and 9 bases separated the two germline ends.

The chain combines TRBV6-1 with TRBJ1-2; D perhaps matches TRBD1 (6 bases). The CDR3 has 14 residues. V was clipped by 5 bases and J by 6 bases, with 16 bases between them. Germline lookup yields CDR1 MNHNS and CDR2 SASEGT. CDR3 residues: CASSTPWGPDGYTF. The CDR3 DNA sequence: TGTGCCAGCAGTACCCCCTGGGGGCCCGATGGCTACACCTTC.

This clonotype has a handful of counts. This chain connects TRBV5-4 to TRBJ2-5, with 7 bases aligning to TRBD2. Germline V gene sequence: CDR1 SGHNT, CDR2 YYREEE (reference sequence). With 8 bases clipped from V and 5 bases from J, the junction kept 12 bases outside the gene matches. The CDR3 length is 14 residues. Here the CDR3 DNA reads TGTGCCAGGGGCCCGGGACTAAGTCCCGAGACCCAGTACTTC. This encodes CARGPGLSPETQYF.

This clonotype is labeled as medium-sized. The gene calls are TRBV5-1 and TRBJ2-7; 8 bases are a match to TRBD1. J was trimmed by 0 bases and V by 5 bases; bases with no gene match: 13. Germline V CDR1 and CDR2: SGHRS, YFSETQ. The CDR3 consists of 17 residues. The CDR3 DNA reads as TGCGCCAGCAGGCCCGGACAGGGCCCTATATACTCCTACGAGCAGTACTTC. Its translation is CASRPGQGPIYSYEQYF.

This clonotype was recorded many times. This chain joins TRBV7-9 and TRBJ1-2; weak D call: TRBD1 (5 bases). V was pared by 4 bases and J by 6 bases, with 12 bases between. Germline values: CDR1 SEHNR, CDR2 FQNEAQ (reference sequence). The CDR3 length is 13 residues. CDR3 in DNA: TGTGCCAGCAGCTCGGCGGCGGGGGATGGCTACACCTTC. This translates into CASSSAAGDGYTF.

This CDR3 reads CASSLDRGSNQPQHF. CDR3 sequence (DNA): TGTGCCAGCAGCTTAGACAGGGGGAGCAATCAGCCCCAGCATTTT. The chain combines TRBV7-2 with TRBJ1-5, with 8 bases aligning to TRBD1. Germline V gene data show CDR1 as SGHTA and CDR2 as FQGNSA. J was trimmed by 1 base and V by 1 base; bases with no gene match: 0. There are 15 residues in the CDR3. The full variable domain, completed using reference TRBV7-2 and TRBJ1-5, is GAGVSQSPSNKVTEKGKDVELRCDPISGHTALYWYRQSLGQGLEFLIYFQGNSAPDKSGLPSDRFSAERTGGSVSTLTIQRTQQEDSAVYLCASSLDRGSNQPQHFGDGTRLSIL.

In its sample, this clonotype was seen many times. V gene TRBV4-1 combines with J gene TRBJ2-7; TRBD1 might be the D (6 bases). Germline CDR1 and CDR2: MGHRA and YSYEKL. V lost 0 bases and J lost 4, with 16 bases in between. This CDR3 has 16 amino acids. The DNA for the CDR3 is TGCGCCAGCAGCCAAGAAGGGAAACAGGGTTGGTACGAGCAGTACTTC. It translates to CASSQEGKQGWYEQYF.

This clonotype was recorded many times. The CDR3 region is CASSSRVNYGYTF. DNA for the CDR3: TGTGCCAGCAGCTCCAGGGTTAACTATGGCTACACCTTC. This chain links TRBV7-9 with TRBJ1-2; tentative D call: TRBD1 (5 bases). The CDR3 is 13 residues long. CDR1 and CDR2 from the germline V gene are SEHNR and FQNEAQ (reference sequence). V dropped 4 bases and J dropped 1 base, with 7 bases sitting between them.

The chain carries TRBV10-1 and TRBJ2-1, with TRBD1 identical over 7 bases. This CDR3 is built from 16 residues. CDR1 is WNHNN and CDR2 is SYGVQD in the germline V gene (reference sequence). The J segment lost 2 bases and the V segment lost 5 bases, leaving 9 bases of the junction unmatched. As DNA, the CDR3 is TGCGCCAGCAGTACCACAGGGGCCCCGACCTACAATGAGCAGTTCTTC. It is translated as CASSTTGAPTYNEQFF.

This chain connects TRBV7-2 to TRBJ2-7; 7 bases match TRBD2. V trimming: 5 bases; J trimming: 6 bases; junction bases outside the gene matches: 10. There are 14 residues in the CDR3. CDR1 and CDR2 (germline): SGHTA, FQGNSA. CDR3 residues: CASSLRQGGGEQYF. The CDR3 DNA reads as TGTGCCAGCAGCCTCCGGCAGGGCGGGGGCGAGCAGTACTTC.

The chain joins TRBV7-6 to TRBJ2-5, with a tentative D call TRBD2 (6 bases). The V end lost 4 bases, the J end lost 2 bases, and 17 bases lay between the germline ends. This CDR3 has 16 amino acids. CDR1 is SGHVS and CDR2 is FNYEAQ in the germline V gene. This CDR3 reads CASSWEEGDSQETQYF. The DNA for the CDR3 is TGTGCCAGCAGCTGGGAGGAGGGAGACAGTCAAGAGACCCAGTACTTC.

This clonotype showed up many times. The rearrangement uses TRBV12-3 or TRBV12-4 and TRBJ2-7; tentative D call: TRBD1 (6 bases). Trimming removed 7 bases at V and 5 bases at J, with 15 bases between. The CDR3 length is 13 residues. The chain's CDR3 is CASNPTGINEQYF. For the CDR3, the DNA is TGTGCCAGCAATCCCACAGGGATTAACGAGCAGTACTTC.